Listed below are T cell receptor beta chains from one sample, sequenced in a study of blood T cells in healthy people across ages. A single record per CDR3 protein comes from TCRdb applying MiXCR to the 5' RACE reads. The repertoire has roughly 410,000 distinct CDR3 sequences, about 52% of them found once; the top ten carry 51%. The sample was blood. Every receptor here comes from a man in his fifties or sixties in good health. The CDR3 runs from the conserved cysteine through the conserved F or W. Fields, in order: clone size, D gene, J gene, V gene, CDR3 DNA, CDR3 protein. A D gene is named only where the DNA matches it firmly. Expanded clones get a size class; other rows say once, few or many, or leave the size out.

clone_size: NA; d_call: TRBD2; j_call: TRBJ2-5; v_call: TRBV15; cdr3_nt: TGTGCCACCAGCAGGGGCCAGCGGGGGGTTTTTGAGACCCAGTACTTC; cdr3_aa: CATSRGQRGVFETQYF
clone_size: NA; d_call: NA; j_call: TRBJ2-6; v_call: TRBV6-5; cdr3_nt: TGTGCCAGTCGGGGCGACAGCTCTGGGGCCAACGTCCTGACTTTC; cdr3_aa: CASRGDSSGANVLTF
clone_size: once; d_call: TRBD1; j_call: TRBJ2-7; v_call: TRBV6-2/TRBV6-3; cdr3_nt: TGTGCCAGCAGCCCTGGGGACAGGGGAACCTACGAGCAGTACTTC; cdr3_aa: CASSPGDRGTYEQYF
clone_size: NA; d_call: NA; j_call: TRBJ1-4; v_call: TRBV7-2; cdr3_nt: TGTGCCAGCAGCTTTGCCCAGGAAAAACTGTTTTTT; cdr3_aa: CASSFAQEKLFF
clone_size: once; d_call: NA; j_call: TRBJ1-2; v_call: TRBV12-3/TRBV12-4; cdr3_nt: TGTGCCAGCAGTTTTGGGGGGGCGGACTATGGCTACACCTTC; cdr3_aa: CASSFGGADYGYTF
clone_size: once; d_call: TRBD2; j_call: TRBJ2-7; v_call: TRBV28; cdr3_nt: TGTGCCAGCAGTAGCCGGGGGGGCAGCTCCTACAATGAGCAGTACTTC; cdr3_aa: CASSSRGGSSYNEQYF
clone_size: NA; d_call: NA; j_call: TRBJ1-1; v_call: TRBV6-6; cdr3_nt: TGTGCAACTCATCGGGCCCGGGGGACCGAAGCTTTCTTT; cdr3_aa: CATHRARGTEAFF
clone_size: few; d_call: TRBD2; j_call: TRBJ2-7; v_call: TRBV10-3; cdr3_nt: TGTGCCATCAGTGAGGCCGGGACTAGTTACTACGAGCAGTACTTC; cdr3_aa: CAISEAGTSYYEQYF
clone_size: few; d_call: NA; j_call: TRBJ2-7; v_call: TRBV7-9; cdr3_nt: TGTGCCAGCAGTTCCGACAGGTTACGTTACGAGCAGTACTTC; cdr3_aa: CASSSDRLRYEQYF
clone_size: NA; d_call: TRBD2; j_call: TRBJ2-2; v_call: TRBV29-1; cdr3_nt: TGCAGCGTTGACGCGGGAGGGAACACCGGGGAGCTGTTTTTT; cdr3_aa: CSVDAGGNTGELFF
clone_size: NA; d_call: NA; j_call: TRBJ2-7; v_call: TRBV5-1; cdr3_nt: TGCGCCAGCAGCCCGGACAGCGCTTCCTACGAGCAGTACTTC; cdr3_aa: CASSPDSASYEQYF
clone_size: NA; d_call: TRBD1; j_call: TRBJ1-5; v_call: TRBV20-1; cdr3_nt: TGCAGTGCTACCCCGACAGGGGTGGGACAGCCCCAGCATTTT; cdr3_aa: CSATPTGVGQPQHF
clone_size: NA; d_call: NA; j_call: TRBJ1-1; v_call: TRBV7-2; cdr3_nt: TGTGCCAGCAGCCGTACAGACTTCAACACTGAAGCTTTCTTT; cdr3_aa: CASSRTDFNTEAFF
clone_size: NA; d_call: TRBD2; j_call: TRBJ2-5; v_call: TRBV11-3; cdr3_nt: TGTGCCAGCAGCTTAGATAGAGGTCGATTTACTAGCGGGAAAGAGACCCAGTACTTC; cdr3_aa: CASSLDRGRFTSGKETQYF
clone_size: NA; d_call: NA; j_call: TRBJ2-7; v_call: TRBV3-1; cdr3_nt: TGTGCCAGCAGCCAAGGAGTGGGGAGCTACGAGCAGTACTTC; cdr3_aa: CASSQGVGSYEQYF
clone_size: once; d_call: TRBD2; j_call: TRBJ2-5; v_call: TRBV28; cdr3_nt: TGTGCCAGCAGTTTATTGATAGCGGGAGGTATGGCAGAGACCCAGTACTTC; cdr3_aa: CASSLLIAGGMAETQYF
clone_size: many; d_call: TRBD1; j_call: TRBJ1-1; v_call: TRBV29-1; cdr3_nt: TGCAGCGCCCAAGACAGGGGCATGAACACTGAAGCTTTCTTT; cdr3_aa: CSAQDRGMNTEAFF
clone_size: many; d_call: NA; j_call: TRBJ2-7; v_call: TRBV5-1; cdr3_nt: TGTGCCAGCAGTTTGACGGGCAGCTCCTACGAGCAGTACTTC; cdr3_aa: CASSLTGSSYEQYF
clone_size: NA; d_call: NA; j_call: TRBJ2-1; v_call: TRBV29-1; cdr3_nt: TGCAGCGTTGAAGTCTCATCGGTTGCAACCCCTGAGCAGTTCTTC; cdr3_aa: CSVEVSSVATPEQFF
clone_size: NA; d_call: TRBD1; j_call: TRBJ1-2; v_call: TRBV28; cdr3_nt: TGTGCCAGCAGGGCAGGGGGAGCATATGGCTACACCTTC; cdr3_aa: CASRAGGAYGYTF
clone_size: NA; d_call: TRBD2; j_call: TRBJ2-1; v_call: TRBV20-1; cdr3_nt: TGCAGTGTTAACGCGGCGACTAGCGGTAGCTCCTACAATGAGCAGTTCTTC; cdr3_aa: CSVNAATSGSSYNEQFF
clone_size: few; d_call: TRBD1; j_call: TRBJ2-6; v_call: TRBV12-3/TRBV12-4; cdr3_nt: TGTGCCAGCATCAACGACAGGGAAAGGTGGGGGGCCAACGTCCTGACTTTC; cdr3_aa: CASINDRERWGANVLTF
clone_size: NA; d_call: NA; j_call: TRBJ2-3; v_call: TRBV18; cdr3_nt: TGTGCCAGCTCAGAGCTTGGTAGCGGACCCACAGATACGCAGTATTTT; cdr3_aa: CASSELGSGPTDTQYF
clone_size: NA; d_call: NA; j_call: TRBJ2-1; v_call: TRBV6-5; cdr3_nt: TGTGCCAGCAGTTACTCATGGGGGGGCCCCGGTGAGCAGTTCTTC; cdr3_aa: CASSYSWGGPGEQFF
clone_size: few; d_call: TRBD1; j_call: TRBJ1-1; v_call: TRBV30; cdr3_nt: TGTGCCTGGAGGACAGGGCCGAACACTGAAGCTTTCTTT; cdr3_aa: CAWRTGPNTEAFF
clone_size: few; d_call: TRBD2; j_call: TRBJ2-5; v_call: TRBV20-1; cdr3_nt: TGCAGTGCTGCCCCCGGGACTAGCGGACAAGAGACCCAGTACTTC; cdr3_aa: CSAAPGTSGQETQYF